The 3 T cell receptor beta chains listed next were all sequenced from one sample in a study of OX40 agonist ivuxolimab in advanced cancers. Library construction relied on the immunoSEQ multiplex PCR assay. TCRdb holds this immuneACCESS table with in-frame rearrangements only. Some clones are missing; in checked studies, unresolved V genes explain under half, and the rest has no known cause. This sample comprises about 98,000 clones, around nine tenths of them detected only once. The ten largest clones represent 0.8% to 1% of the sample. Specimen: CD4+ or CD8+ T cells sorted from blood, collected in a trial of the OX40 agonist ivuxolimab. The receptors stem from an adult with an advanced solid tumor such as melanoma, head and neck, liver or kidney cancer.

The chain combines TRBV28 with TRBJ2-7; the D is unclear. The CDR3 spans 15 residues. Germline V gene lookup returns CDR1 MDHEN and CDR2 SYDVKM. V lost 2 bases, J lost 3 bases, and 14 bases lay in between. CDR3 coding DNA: TGTGCCAGCAGTTTAGTGGGTGGGCAGAACTACGAGCAGTACTTC. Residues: CASSLVGGQNYEQYF.

CDR3 nucleotides: TGTGCCACCCTGGGGCCTGGAGAGACCCAGTACTTC. This sequence encodes CATLGPGETQYF. The J gene is TRBJ2-5, the V gene TRBV7-9, with D possibly matching TRBD1 (5 bases). Trimming removed 10 bases at V and 4 bases at J, with 13 bases between. Germline values: CDR1 SEHNR, CDR2 FQNEAQ (reference sequence). This CDR3 contains 12 residues.

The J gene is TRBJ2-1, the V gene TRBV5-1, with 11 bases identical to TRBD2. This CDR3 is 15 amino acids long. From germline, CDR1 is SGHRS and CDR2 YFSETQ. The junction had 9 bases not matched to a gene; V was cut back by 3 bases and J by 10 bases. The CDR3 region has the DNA TGCGCCAGCAGCTCAACTAGCGGGGGACCCCTGGAGCAGTTCTTC. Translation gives CASSSTSGGPLEQFF.